A selection of T cell receptor beta chains follows, all from one sample in a study of PD-1 blockade in classical Hodgkin lymphoma. Produced via immunoSEQ multiplex PCR; TCRdb's table is partial and in-frame only. The table lists some 4,000 clones, 81% of them singletons, with roughly 13% in the top ten. Sequencing input: CD8+ T cells from blood. These receptors all stem from a human donor with classical Hodgkin lymphoma. Each CDR3 is given with its conserved first and last residue. A D gene is named only where the DNA matches it firmly. Clone sizes are given selectively: once, few, many, or a class where the clone is expanded.

V,D,J,size,DNA,CDR3
TRBV6-6,-,TRBJ2-2,-,TGTGCCACCTGGTCCAGCGGGGAGCTGTTTTTT,CATWSSGELFF
TRBV11-2,-,TRBJ1-1,few,TGTGCCAGCAGCCCAGATCGGGGCGAAGCTTTCTTT,CASSPDRGEAFF
TRBV6-6,-,TRBJ2-3,-,TGTGCCAGCAGTTTACAGAGCACAGATACGCAGTATTTT,CASSLQSTDTQYF
TRBV7-6,-,TRBJ2-6,-,TGTGCCAGCAGCTTAGAACCTCCCGGTAGGTCTGGGGCCAACGTCCTGACTTTC,CASSLEPPGRSGANVLTF
TRBV18,-,TRBJ1-5,few,TGTGCCAGCTCTCGTCAGGGTTATCAGCCCCAGCATTTT,CASSRQGYQPQHF
TRBV5-1,-,TRBJ2-5,-,TGCGCCAGCAGCTTCCCCGGTAGGGAGACCCAGTACTTC,CASSFPGRETQYF
TRBV6-5,-,TRBJ2-1,-,TGTGCCAGCAGTTGGACAATCGCGTACAATGAGCAGTTCTTC,CASSWTIAYNEQFF
TRBV4-1,TRBD2,TRBJ2-7,once,TGCGCCAGCAGCCAAGCCGGGACTAGCGGGAGCCACGAGCAGTACTTC,CASSQAGTSGSHEQYF
TRBV7-3,TRBD1,TRBJ2-2,-,TGTGCCAGCAGATCCGGACAGGGTAACACCGGGGAGCTGTTTTTT,CASRSGQGNTGELFF
TRBV2,-,TRBJ1-1,-,TGTGCCAGCGGCGGTCCGGGGAACACTGAAGCTTTCTTT,CASGGPGNTEAFF
TRBV15,TRBD2,TRBJ2-7,-,TGTGCCATCGGACTAGCGGGAGCCTACGAGCAGTACTTC,CAIGLAGAYEQYF
TRBV29-1,-,TRBJ2-1,-,TGCAGCGTTTTGAATAACGGGATGTTGGAATTCTTC,CSVLNNGMLEFF
TRBV5-6,-,TRBJ2-1,-,TGTGCCAGCAGCTTGGGGTCCTACAATGAGCAGTTCTTC,CASSLGSYNEQFF
TRBV6-1,-,TRBJ2-7,-,TGTGCCAGCAGTGCGGGGTGGCCGAACTACGAGCAGTACTTC,CASSAGWPNYEQYF
TRBV6-5,-,TRBJ2-1,-,TGTGCCAGCAGTTACTCGATGGGGTATGAGCAGTTCTTC,CASSYSMGYEQFF
TRBV9,TRBD1,TRBJ2-1,-,TGTGCCAGCAGCGAAACCGGGACAGACTACAATGAGCAGTTCTTC,CASSETGTDYNEQFF
TRBV5-1,-,TRBJ2-1,few,TGCGCCAGCAGCTGGGGCCTTAATGAGCAGTTCTTC,CASSWGLNEQFF
TRBV7-9,-,TRBJ1-1,-,TGTGCCAGCAGCTTAGTTCTGGGGGGGATCACTGAAGCTTTCTTT,CASSLVLGGITEAFF
TRBV5-4,-,TRBJ2-3,large,TGTGCCAGCAGCCCGGGAGCGGGTGGGGCAGATACGCAGTATTTT,CASSPGAGGADTQYF
TRBV18,-,TRBJ1-5,few,TGTGCCAGCTCACCAATGATGGGGAATCAGCCCCAGCATTTT,CASSPMMGNQPQHF
TRBV28,-,TRBJ1-5,-,TGTGCCAGCAGTTTTCAGGGCAGATTGAGCTGGAATCAGCCCCAGCATTTT,CASSFQGRLSWNQPQHF
TRBV10-2,-,TRBJ2-2,-,TGCGCCAGCAGTGAGTCAGTGGGGGGATCCGGGGAGCTGTTTTTT,CASSESVGGSGELFF
TRBV5-4,TRBD2,TRBJ2-5,-,TGTGCCAGCAGCCTTAGCGGGAGCGAGACCCAGTACTTC,CASSLSGSETQYF
TRBV21-1,-,TRBJ2-5,few,TGTGCCAGCAGCAAAGCGGGAGAGACCCAGTACTTC,CASSKAGETQYF
TRBV5-1,-,TRBJ2-5,-,TGCGCCAGTTCCGCAGGGGCGGGATCGAGGGAGACCCAGTACTTC,CASSAGAGSRETQYF
TRBV28,TRBD1,TRBJ1-2,-,TGTGCCAGCACCAGAGGGGGCGTCTATGGCTACACCTTC,CASTRGGVYGYTF
TRBV5-1,-,TRBJ2-7,-,TGCGCCAGCAGTACCAATAGCGGTCCGGCATCCTACGAGCAGTACTTC,CASSTNSGPASYEQYF
TRBV7-3,-,TRBJ1-2,few,TGTGCCAGCAGCTTCGGGCCAGCAACTAACTATGGCTACACCTTC,CASSFGPATNYGYTF
TRBV6-5,TRBD1,TRBJ1-1,-,TGTGCCAGCAGTTACGGACAGGGTAGCACTGAAGCTTTCTTT,CASSYGQGSTEAFF
TRBV5-6,-,TRBJ2-7,once,TGTGCCAGCAGCTTGTTTTATATACGAGAGCAGTACTTC,CASSLFYIREQYF
TRBV4-3,TRBD1,TRBJ2-2,-,TGCGCCAGCAGCCAAGGGACAGGCCGGAGTGGGGAGCTGTTTTTT,CASSQGTGRSGELFF
TRBV9,-,TRBJ2-3,-,TGTGCCAGCAGCGACAGTACGTCTGGGGGGCGGGCAGATACGCAGTATTTT,CASSDSTSGGRADTQYF
TRBV19,TRBD1,TRBJ1-4,hyperexpanded,TGTGCCAGTAGTATCGGACAGGGTCAAGGGAAAAAACTGTTTTTT,CASSIGQGQGKKLFF
TRBV6-1,-,TRBJ2-1,-,TGTGCCAGCCATAGCGGATTTTCCTACAATGAGCAGTTCTTC,CASHSGFSYNEQFF
TRBV6-5,TRBD2,TRBJ2-1,-,TGTGCCAGCAGTCCCCACTCGGGGGGTCCTCAGCAGTTCTTC,CASSPHSGGPQQFF
TRBV28,-,TRBJ1-3,once,TGTGCCAGCAGTTTTCGCGGCTCTGGAAACACCATATATTTT,CASSFRGSGNTIYF
TRBV19,-,TRBJ2-5,-,TGTGCCAGTAGTCCCAGTGGCCTCCCTGGGACCCAGTACTTC,CASSPSGLPGTQYF
TRBV19,TRBD1,TRBJ2-7,-,TGTGCCAGTAGGGGGACCGGGACAGGGGCCTACGAGCAGTACTTC,CASRGTGTGAYEQYF
TRBV19,TRBD2,TRBJ2-1,few,TGTGCCAGTAGTGAGGGGCTAGCGGGAGCTCAGGGCAATGAGCAGTTCTTC,CASSEGLAGAQGNEQFF
TRBV7-2,-,TRBJ2-2,-,TGTGCCAGCAGCTTTCGTACCAGGGTGGCCGGGGAGCTGTTTTTT,CASSFRTRVAGELFF
TRBV18,TRBD2,TRBJ2-1,few,TGTGCCAGCTCACTTTTAGCGGGAGGGGTCAATGAGCAGTTCTTC,CASSLLAGGVNEQFF
TRBV11-3,-,TRBJ1-2,few,TGTGCCAGCAGCTTAAGACCTGCGAACTATGGCTACACCTTC,CASSLRPANYGYTF
TRBV18,-,TRBJ1-5,few,TGTGCCAGCTCACAAGGGGATCAGGAGCCCCAGCATTTT,CASSQGDQEPQHF
TRBV27,-,TRBJ2-3,-,TGTGCCAGCAGCAGAAGGACAGATACGCAGTATTTT,CASSRRTDTQYF
TRBV9,-,TRBJ2-7,-,TGTGCCAGCAGCGTAGGCTCAGGGACCGAGCAGTACTTC,CASSVGSGTEQYF
TRBV7-2,TRBD1,TRBJ2-7,-,TGTGCCAGCAGCTTAATGCCGGCGACAGGGGCCTACGAGCAGTACTTC,CASSLMPATGAYEQYF
TRBV6-5,TRBD1,TRBJ1-4,once,TGTGCCAGCAGTTACTCGGGACAGGGAGGTGAAAAACTGTTTTTT,CASSYSGQGGEKLFF
TRBV11-2,TRBD2,TRBJ2-7,few,TGTGCCAGCAGCCCGACCCCTCTAGCGGGAGGGGGAGAGCAGTACTTC,CASSPTPLAGGGEQYF
TRBV6-5,TRBD2,TRBJ2-7,-,TGTGCCAGCAGATTACCGACTAGCACCTACGAGCAGTACTTC,CASRLPTSTYEQYF
TRBV15,TRBD1,TRBJ1-5,-,TGTGCCACCAGCTTGACAGGGATCAATCAGCCCCAGCATTTT,CATSLTGINQPQHF
TRBV28,TRBD1,TRBJ2-5,-,TGTGCCAGCCGGGACAGGGGCCAAGAGACCCAGTACTTC,CASRDRGQETQYF
TRBV28,-,TRBJ1-1,few,TGTGCCAGCAGTTTATTTTTACCCTCGAACACTGAAGCTTTCTTT,CASSLFLPSNTEAFF
TRBV7-9,TRBD2,TRBJ2-2,-,TGTGCCAGCAGCCATACTAGCGGGCCGAACACCGGGGAGCTGTTTTTT,CASSHTSGPNTGELFF